This record concerns one T cell receptor beta chain sequence. What antigen it recognizes has not been identified. The record has no base qualities; no much larger clone is one base away. The data are from a study of OX40 agonist ivuxolimab in advanced cancers. Notes on the research overall: Ivuxolimab was an agonistic, fully human IgG2 monoclonal antibody directed against OX40 (CD134), a costimulatory receptor. The paper reports the monotherapy dose-escalation portion (N = 52 patients) of the phase I ivuxolimab trial. Intravenous ivuxolimab was administered to patients every 2 weeks at six dose levels: 0.01, 0.1, 0.3, 1.5, 3 and 10 mg/kg. Three dose-escalation patients achieved partial responses, one with hepatocellular carcinoma and two with cutaneous melanoma. Of the approximately 54 patients in dose escalation, around 19 had hepatocellular carcinoma, some 15 had melanoma, 9 had renal cell carcinoma and 9 had head and neck cancer. Patients were allowed to have had prior anti-PD-1, anti-PD-L1 or anti-CTLA-4 therapy, and 30% to 40% of the dose-escalation patients had previously received checkpoint inhibitors. Peripheral TCRbeta sequencing was intended to test whether TCR sequence diversity was altered and clonal T-cell expansion was caused by ivuxolimab. In the dose-escalation cohort, 82.7% of patients were male, and the mean age was roughly 60 years, with a range of roughly 20 to 80.

CDR1 and CDR2 were assigned from the germline V gene as MDHEN and SYDVKM. V sheds 3 bases and J sheds 1 base, leaving 10 bases between their ends. Including cysteine and phenylalanine, the CDR3 has 15 amino acids. Of all the DNA, just the CDR3 is kept, 45 bases in frame from base 1. General findings and caveats noted by the study authors: In partial responders in the 0.1-3.0 mg/kg groups, normalized peripheral clonal expansion was found to be among the lowest, especially among CD8+ T cells. Low levels of normalized T-cell clonal expansion were also seen in some patients who did not respond. At doses of 0.1 to 3.0 mg/kg, clonal expansion of both CD4+ and CD8+ T cells in blood was seen between baseline and week 6. On average, CD8+ T cells showed more expanded clones than CD4+ T cells after ivuxolimab. Antigen specificity was not determined for the clonally expanded peripheral T cells.

Patients with a history of autoimmune disease or receiving systemic immunosuppression were excluded from the trial. Peripheral blood for TCR sequencing was collected from all dose cohorts at baseline, on cycle 4 day 1, and on cycle 7 day 1. Samples were obtained from an open-label, multicenter, first-in-human phase I dose-escalation trial of ivuxolimab. Adults with locally advanced or metastatic melanoma, renal cell carcinoma, hepatocellular carcinoma or head and neck squamous cell carcinoma were enrolled in the trial. CD4+ and CD8+ T cells were sorted separately from peripheral blood before TCR sequencing. To sequence the TCRbeta CDR3 region, genomic DNA was isolated from the sorted cells. The immunoSEQ Assay was used for sequencing of TCRbeta CDR3 regions. TCRdb provides this immuneACCESS table in a form limited to in-frame rearrangements. Some clones are lacking; in checked studies, under half of them reflect an unresolved V gene, and why the rest are absent is not known. Here the sample has about 80,000 clones; 80% to 90% occur a single time. Of the sample, just under 2% falls within the top ten clones.

This sequence originates from an adult with an advanced solid tumor such as melanoma, head and neck, liver or kidney cancer. This sequence uses TRBV28 and TRBJ1-5; the D gene is possibly TRBD1, with 6 bases matching. This specimen was CD4+ or CD8+ T cells sorted from blood, taken in a trial of the OX40 agonist ivuxolimab. The CDR3 region reads CASSLAGGSNQPQHF. The sequenced DNA is TGTGCCAGCAGTTTGGCTGGGGGCAGCAATCAGCCCCAGCATTTT.